The 24 T cell receptor beta chains presented below share a single source sample, sequenced in a study of shared clonotypes between healthy human individuals. Using immunoSEQ multiplex PCR, the repertoire was profiled, and TCRdb retains in-frame clones only, with some absent. The sample has roughly 500,000 clones, around 85% seen once. The source material was PBMCs. All receptors derive from a woman aged 35 to 49 in good health. Some clones in this sample may be carry-over from other donors' samples.

A remark on this clone: At one of its ends the junction is not consistent with the germline gene, which may arise from a read error. This chain links TRBV5-6 with TRBJ1-1; TRBD1 might be the D (5 bases). The CDR3 totals 14 residues. Per germline, CDR1 SGHDT and CDR2 YYEEEE. In DNA, the CDR3 is TGTGCCTGCAGCTTGGCGGGGGGTAACACTGAAGCTTCCTTT. Protein product: CACSLAGGNTEASF.

This clone was counted only a few times. The rearrangement joins TRBV7-2 to TRBJ2-5; 8 positions agree with TRBD2. This CDR3 has 15 residues. Looked up from germline, CDR1 is SGHTA and CDR2 is FQGNSA. V dropped 4 bases and J dropped 3; count of bases not matched to a gene: 7. CDR3 in amino acids: CASSSEGLAEETQYF. The CDR3 DNA reads as TGTGCCAGCAGCTCCGAAGGACTAGCAGAAGAGACCCAGTACTTC.

V and J are TRBV30 and TRBJ1-1; D is uncertain. Germline CDR1 and CDR2: GTSNPN and SVGIG (reference sequence). V shed 3 bases and J shed 5 bases, with 19 bases lying between them. There are 15 residues in the CDR3. The CDR3 region is CAWRAFGLAGTEAFF. As DNA, the CDR3 is TGTGCCTGGAGGGCCTTCGGGTTAGCGGGAACTGAAGCTTTCTTT.

This clone was picked up a small number of times. This sequence is one base from a far larger clone and is likely a read error. J is TRBJ2-2 and V is TRBV5-1, with D uncertain. The CDR3 sequence is 15 residues long. V shed 2 bases and J shed 2 bases, with 10 bases lying between them. The germline V gene encodes CDR1 SGHRS and CDR2 YFSETQ. CDR3 bases: TGCGCCAGCAGCTTTGGGGTGGGAAACACCGGGGAGCTGTTTTTT. Its protein is CASSFGVGNTGELFF.

The V call is TRBV7-2, the J call TRBJ2-1; 10 bases align to TRBD2. The germline V gene encodes CDR1 SGHTA and CDR2 FQGNSA. The length of the CDR3 is 15 residues. With 1 base clipped from V and 7 bases from J, the junction kept 4 bases outside the gene matches. CDR3 loop: CASSLELAGRNEQFF. DNA for the CDR3: TGTGCCAGCAGCTTAGAACTAGCGGGAAGGAATGAGCAGTTCTTC.

The V call is TRBV6-6, the J call TRBJ1-1, with a possible D match to TRBD1 (6 bases). The CDR3 covers 13 residues. The germline V and J ends were trimmed by 10 bases and 1 base, with 13 bases remaining between them. Germline V gene sequence: CDR1 MNHNY, CDR2 SVGAGI (reference sequence). CDR3: CATTWTANTEAFF. DNA of the CDR3: TGTGCCACCACTTGGACAGCGAACACTGAAGCTTTCTTT.

The chain has TRBV15 and TRBJ2-7; no clear D. The CDR3 spans 15 residues. From germline, CDR1 is LNHNV and CDR2 YYDKDF (reference sequence). V was trimmed by 5 bases and J by 0 bases, leaving 14 bases between them. CDR3 sequence reads: CATSPRAHSSYEQYF. CDR3 sequence (DNA): TGTGCCACCAGCCCCCGTGCCCACAGCTCCTACGAGCAGTACTTC.

This clone was counted between two and nine times. The V call is TRBV5-1, the J call TRBJ2-1; 10 positions match TRBD2. CDR3 length: 15 amino acids. The trim removed 4 bases at V and 7 bases at J, leaving 8 bases unmatched. The germline V gene has CDR1 SGHRS and CDR2 YFSETQ. CDR3 DNA: TGCGCCAGCAGCAGAACCGGGACTAGCGCGAATGAGCAGTTCTTC. Translated: CASSRTGTSANEQFF.

This clone occurred a few times. This chain joins TRBV28 and TRBJ2-7; D perhaps matches TRBD1 (5 bases). The length of the CDR3 is 12 residues. Trimming took 7 bases from V and 2 from J, leaving 9 bases between them. Germline V lookup: CDR1 MDHEN, CDR2 SYDVKM. For the CDR3, the DNA is TGTGCCAGCAAACAGGACCCCTACGAGCAGTACTTC. This sequence encodes CASKQDPYEQYF.

The gene calls are TRBV6-5 and TRBJ2-7; unclear D gene. With 4 bases removed from V and 9 bases from J, the gap between germline ends came to 22 bases. This CDR3 is built from 15 residues. Germline CDR1 is MNHEY and CDR2 is SVGAGI. Here the CDR3 reads CASSSNTLSPPRQYF. As DNA, the CDR3 is TGTGCCAGCAGTTCCAATACTCTCTCTCCCCCGCGGCAGTACTTC.

The V gene is TRBV5-1, the J gene TRBJ2-2, with unresolved D. The CDR3 runs to 14 residues. The germline gives CDR1 SGHRS, CDR2 YFSETQ. Trimming removed 0 bases from V and 7 bases from J, with 10 bases in between. The CDR3 loop reads CASSLEKRSGELFF. The CDR3 DNA reads TGCGCCAGCAGCTTGGAAAAAAGGAGCGGGGAGCTGTTTTTT.

The chain is built from TRBV10-3 and TRBJ1-2, with no clear D. V was pared by 0 bases and J by 4 bases, with 9 bases between. The CDR3 is made up of 14 amino acids. Germline loops: CDR1 ENHRY, CDR2 SYGVKD. The CDR3 sequence is CAISESTGSYGYTF. The CDR3 DNA reads TGTGCCATCAGTGAGTCGACGGGTAGCTATGGCTACACCTTC.

This clone was recorded once. The genes are TRBV5-1 and TRBJ2-7; 9 bases agree with TRBD2. There are 16 residues in the CDR3. Germline assignment: CDR1 SGHRS and CDR2 YFSETQ. J lost 0 bases, V lost 0 bases, and 4 bases had no gene match. CDR3: CASSLAGREGSYEQYF. CDR3 DNA: TGCGCCAGCAGCTTGGCGGGGCGGGAGGGCTCCTACGAGCAGTACTTC. Full variable domain (rest looked up from reference TRBV5-1 and TRBJ2-7): KAGVTQTPRYLIKTRGQQVTLSCSPISGHRSVSWYQQTPGQGLQFLFEYFSETQRNKGNFPGRFSGRQFSNSRSEMNVSTLELGDSALYLCASSLAGREGSYEQYFGPGTRLTVT.

To note about this clone: It is likely a read error: a sequence one base away is far more abundant. The chain links TRBV7-9 to TRBJ1-4, with TRBD1 matching 7 bases. The germline V gene has CDR1 SEHNR and CDR2 FQNEAQ (reference sequence). This CDR3 has 16 residues. The CDR3 here is CVSSLNTGARGGKLFF. The CDR3 region has the DNA TGTGTCAGCAGCTTAAATACAGGGGCGAGAGGTGGAAAACTGTTTTTT. Supplemented by reference TRBV7-9 and TRBJ1-4, the full variable domain reads DTGVSQNPRHKITKRGQNVTFRCDPISEHNRLYWYRQTLGQGPEFLTYFQNEAQLEKSRLLSDRFSAERPKGSFSTLEIQRTEQGDSAMYLCVSSLNTGARGGKLFFGSGTQLSVL.

V gene TRBV28 combines with J gene TRBJ2-1; a possible D gene is TRBD1 (5 bases). CDR1 and CDR2 (germline): MDHEN, SYDVKM. V was clipped by 6 bases and J by 6 bases, with 18 bases between them. CDR3 length: 15 residues. CDR3 bases: TGTGCCAGCAGGGGGCTCGGACAAAGAACCAATGAGCAGTTCTTC. This encodes CASRGLGQRTNEQFF.

With regard to this clone: Only one base separates this from a far larger clonotype, so it likely reflects a read error. Other DNA sequences in the sample encode the same CDR3. V is TRBV10-2 and J is TRBJ1-2; D is uncertain. This CDR3 comprises 12 residues. Germline values: CDR1 WSHSY, CDR2 SAAADI. Trimming pared 3 bases from V and 8 bases from J, leaving 10 bases between. DNA for the CDR3: TGCGCCAGCAGTGAACAGAACAACGGCTACACCTTC. Its translation is CASSEQNNGYTF.

The chain recombines TRBV29-1 with TRBJ2-1; D may be TRBD2 (6 bases). Per germline, CDR1 SQVTM and CDR2 ANQGSEA. The ends were cut back, 0 bases at V and 0 bases at J, with 12 bases in the middle. The CDR3 spans 16 residues. In DNA, the CDR3 is TGCAGCGTTGAAGATACGGGGGAGAGCTCCTACAATGAGCAGTTCTTC. Residues: CSVEDTGESSYNEQFF.

The chain has TRBV27 and TRBJ1-4, with 8 bases that match TRBD1. The CDR3 runs to 17 residues. Germline V CDR1 and CDR2: MNHEY, SMNVEV (reference sequence). J gave up 2 bases and V 5 bases, and 10 bases lay outside the gene matches. The DNA of the CDR3 is TGTGCCAGCAGTCATGACAGGGGAAGGGATACTAATGAAAAACTGTTTTTT. Amino acids: CASSHDRGRDTNEKLFF.

This chain links TRBV6-5 with TRBJ1-1; 10 nucleotides agree with TRBD1. The CDR3 is made up of 13 amino acids. Germline V gives CDR1 MNHEY, CDR2 SVGAGI. V lost 6 bases, J lost 6 bases, and 4 bases stayed unmatched. CDR3 protein: CASRGQGIPEAFF. CDR3 sequence (DNA): TGTGCCAGCAGGGGACAGGGGATCCCTGAAGCTTTCTTT.

The CDR3 nucleotides read TGTGCCAGCAGTTTATCCCTAGGTCTCACCTCTAGGGCGTACTTC. Protein: CASSLSLGLTSRAYF. The chain is built from TRBV28 and TRBJ2-7; no clear D gene. The germline V gene encodes CDR1 MDHEN and CDR2 SYDVKM. The CDR3 sequence is 15 residues long. V was trimmed by 1 base and J by 12 bases, leaving 22 bases between them.

This clone was seen only a few times. This sequence joins TRBV28 and TRBJ1-5; TRBD1 is a possible D gene (6 bases). Germline CDR1 and CDR2: MDHEN and SYDVKM. Trimming shortened V by 6 bases and J by 2 bases, and 29 bases separated the two germline ends. The CDR3 runs 20 residues. This CDR3 is CASSITGQLPNWGGNQPQHF. For the CDR3, the DNA is TGTGCCAGCAGCATCACCGGACAGCTCCCCAATTGGGGGGGCAATCAGCCCCAGCATTTT.

The gene calls are TRBV11-2 and TRBJ2-7; D is ambiguous. This CDR3 comprises 15 residues. Between the trimmed V and J ends, which lost 9 bases and 2 bases, there was a span of 20 bases. Germline V gives CDR1 SGHAT, CDR2 FQNNGV. The CDR3 loop reads CASHTTLAATYEQYF. The CDR3 nucleotides are TGTGCCAGTCACACTACCTTGGCAGCCACCTACGAGCAGTACTTC.

The rearrangement links TRBV11-1 to TRBJ2-1; the match to TRBD2 covers 7 bases. Germline CDR1 reads SGHAT; CDR2 reads FQDESV (reference sequence). The CDR3 extends over 14 amino acids. V shed 4 bases, J shed 14 bases, and the junction held 14 bases outside the gene matches. CDR3 protein: CASSSSGRREWEFF. DNA of the CDR3: TGTGCCAGCAGCTCCTCCGGCCGGCGGGAGTGGGAGTTCTTC.

With regard to this clone: The sample carries other DNA sequences with the same CDR3. The chain links TRBV28 to TRBJ2-7, with 7 positions matching TRBD1. The CDR3 extends over 13 amino acids. V lost 3 bases and J lost 1; bases outside the gene matches: 0. Germline CDR1 and CDR2: MDHEN and SYDVKM. The CDR3 DNA is TGTGCCAGCAGTTTGGGACAGTCCTACGAGCAGTACTTC. Amino acid sequence: CASSLGQSYEQYF.